This T cell receptor (beta chain) is drawn from a study of beta chain features in type 1 diabetes. General study findings and limits: Compared with healthy donors, patients appeared to share more similar naive, central memory and regulatory TCRB repertoires.

It was one heparinised blood draw, averaging about 116 mL, that each donor gave. Expressed TCRB transcripts were sequenced because the entire RNA isolate underwent reverse transcription. Reads from naive, central memory and regulatory T cell samples averaged around 4 million. Here immunoSEQ multiplex PCR was the method, and the copy in TCRdb shows in-frame clones only, minus some. This sample has hundreds of thousands of clones, with roughly a sixth found just once. V was trimmed by 3 bases and J by 4 bases, leaving 16 bases between them. CDR1 and CDR2 (germline): KGHSH, LQKENI. The CDR3 runs to 15 residues. This clone was detected only a few times. The antigen is not known.

This TCR derives from a man younger than 30 in good health. Material: naive CD4+ T cells from blood. The chain joins TRBV18 to TRBJ2-7; either TRBD1 or TRBD2 may fit D (5 bases each). As DNA, the CDR3 is TGTGCCAGCTCACCGATTGGGGGAGTGTTTTACGAGCAGTACTTC. Protein: CASSPIGGVFYEQYF.